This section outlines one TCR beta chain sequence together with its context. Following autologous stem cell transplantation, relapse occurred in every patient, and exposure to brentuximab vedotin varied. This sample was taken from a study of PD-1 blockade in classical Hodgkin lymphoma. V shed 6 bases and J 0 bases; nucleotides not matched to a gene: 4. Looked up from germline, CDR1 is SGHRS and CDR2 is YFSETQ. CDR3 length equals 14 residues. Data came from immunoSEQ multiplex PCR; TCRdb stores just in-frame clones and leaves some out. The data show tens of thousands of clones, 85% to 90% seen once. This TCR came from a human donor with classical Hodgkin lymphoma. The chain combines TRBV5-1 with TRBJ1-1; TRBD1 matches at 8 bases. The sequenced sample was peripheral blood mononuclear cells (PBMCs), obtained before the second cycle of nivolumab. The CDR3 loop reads CASTQGAMNTEAFF. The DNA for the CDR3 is TGCGCCAGCACGCAGGGGGCTATGAACACTGAAGCTTTCTTT.